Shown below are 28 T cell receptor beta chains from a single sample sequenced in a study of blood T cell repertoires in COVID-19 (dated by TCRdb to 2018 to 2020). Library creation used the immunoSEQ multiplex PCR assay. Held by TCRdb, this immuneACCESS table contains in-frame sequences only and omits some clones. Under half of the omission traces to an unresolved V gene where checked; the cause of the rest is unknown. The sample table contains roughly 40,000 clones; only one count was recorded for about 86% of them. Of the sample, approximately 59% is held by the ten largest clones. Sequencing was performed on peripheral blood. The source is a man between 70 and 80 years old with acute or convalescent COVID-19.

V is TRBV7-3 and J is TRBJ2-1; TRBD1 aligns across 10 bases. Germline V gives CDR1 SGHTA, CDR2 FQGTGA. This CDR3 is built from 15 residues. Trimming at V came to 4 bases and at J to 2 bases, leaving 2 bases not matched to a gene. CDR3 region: CASSSTGGTYNEQFF. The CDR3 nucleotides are TGTGCCAGCAGCTCGACAGGGGGCACCTACAATGAGCAGTTCTTC.

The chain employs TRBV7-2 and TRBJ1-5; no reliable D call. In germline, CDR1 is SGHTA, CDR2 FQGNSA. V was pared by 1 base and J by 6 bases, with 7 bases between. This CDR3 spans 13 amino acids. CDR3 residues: CASSLGRVQPQHF. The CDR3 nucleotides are TGTGCCAGCAGCTTAGGGAGGGTTCAGCCCCAGCATTTT.

CDR3 in DNA: TGTGCCAGCAGTCCGACACCAACCTACGAGCAGTACTTC. It is translated as CASSPTPTYEQYF. J is TRBJ2-7 and V is TRBV28, with no clear D. The CDR3 covers 13 residues. Germline V lookup: CDR1 MDHEN, CDR2 SYDVKM. Trimming cost V 5 bases and J 2 bases, with 10 bases left between them.

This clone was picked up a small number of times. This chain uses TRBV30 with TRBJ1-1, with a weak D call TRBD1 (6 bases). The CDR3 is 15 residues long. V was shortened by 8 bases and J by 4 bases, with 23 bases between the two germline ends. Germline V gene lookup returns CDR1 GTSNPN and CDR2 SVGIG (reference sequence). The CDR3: CAPPTPDSHGTEAFF. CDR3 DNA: TGTGCCCCCCCCACCCCGGACAGTCATGGCACTGAAGCTTTCTTT.

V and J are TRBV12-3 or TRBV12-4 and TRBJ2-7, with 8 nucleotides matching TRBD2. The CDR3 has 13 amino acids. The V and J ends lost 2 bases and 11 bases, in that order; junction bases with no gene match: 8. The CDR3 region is CASSLRTPAGEYF. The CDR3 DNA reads TGTGCCAGCAGTTTAAGGACACCAGCGGGAGAGTACTTC.

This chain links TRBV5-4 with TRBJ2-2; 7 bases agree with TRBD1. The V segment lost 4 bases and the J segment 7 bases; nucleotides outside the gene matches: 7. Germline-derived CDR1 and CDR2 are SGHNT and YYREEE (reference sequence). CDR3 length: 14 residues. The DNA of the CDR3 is TGTGCCAGCAGCGAGAACAGGGGAATCGGGGAGCTGTTTTTT. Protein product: CASSENRGIGELFF.

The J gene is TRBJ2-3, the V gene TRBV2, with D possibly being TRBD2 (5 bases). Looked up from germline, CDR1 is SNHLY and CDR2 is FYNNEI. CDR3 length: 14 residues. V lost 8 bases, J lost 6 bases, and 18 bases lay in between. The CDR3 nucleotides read TGTGCCAGCTCCCGCCCGCTGCGGGTCGATACGCAGTATTTT. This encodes CASSRPLRVDTQYF.

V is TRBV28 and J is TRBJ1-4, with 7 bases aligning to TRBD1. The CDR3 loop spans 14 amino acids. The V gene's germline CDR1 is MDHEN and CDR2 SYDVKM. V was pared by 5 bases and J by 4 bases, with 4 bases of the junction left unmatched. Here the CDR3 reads CASSTGTVNEKLFF. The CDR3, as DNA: TGTGCCAGCAGTACCGGGACAGTTAATGAAAAACTGTTTTTT. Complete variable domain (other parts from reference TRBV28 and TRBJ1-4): DVKVTQSSRYLVKRTGEKVFLECVQDMDHENMFWYRQDPGLGLRLIYFSYDVKMKEKGDIPEGYSVSREKKERFSLILESASTNQTSMYLCASSTGTVNEKLFFGSGTQLSVL.

CDR3 DNA sequence: TGTGCCAGCAGCAAAGGGGGGGATACCGGGGAGCTGTTTTTT. This codes for CASSKGGDTGELFF. The chain links TRBV21-1 to TRBJ2-2; the table's D call of TRBD2 was not tested on the DNA. TRBV21-1 is flagged as a pseudogene. CDR3 size: 14 residues.

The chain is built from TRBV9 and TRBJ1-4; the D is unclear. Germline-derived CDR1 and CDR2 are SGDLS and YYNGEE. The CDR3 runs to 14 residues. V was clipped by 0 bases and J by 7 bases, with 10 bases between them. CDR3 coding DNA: TGTGCCAGCAGCGTAGGGTCAGTTTCTGAAAAACTGTTTTTT. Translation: CASSVGSVSEKLFF.

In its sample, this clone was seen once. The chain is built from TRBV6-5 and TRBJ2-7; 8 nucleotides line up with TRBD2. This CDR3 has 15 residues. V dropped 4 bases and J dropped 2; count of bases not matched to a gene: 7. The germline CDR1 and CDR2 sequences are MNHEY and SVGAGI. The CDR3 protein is CASSLESGRAYEQYF. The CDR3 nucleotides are TGTGCCAGCAGTTTGGAGAGCGGGAGAGCCTACGAGCAGTACTTC.

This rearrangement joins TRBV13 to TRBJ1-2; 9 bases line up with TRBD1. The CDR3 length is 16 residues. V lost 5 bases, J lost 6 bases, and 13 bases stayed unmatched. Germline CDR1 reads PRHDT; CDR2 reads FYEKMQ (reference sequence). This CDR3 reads CASSADGTGTLDGYTF. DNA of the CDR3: TGTGCCAGCAGCGCCGACGGGACAGGGACCTTGGATGGCTACACCTTC.

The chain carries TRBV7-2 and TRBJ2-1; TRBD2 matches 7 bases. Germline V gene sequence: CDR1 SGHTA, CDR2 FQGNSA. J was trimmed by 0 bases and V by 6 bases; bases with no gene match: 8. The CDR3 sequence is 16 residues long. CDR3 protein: CASRTIAGISYNEQFF. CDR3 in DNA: TGTGCCAGCAGGACAATAGCGGGCATCTCCTACAATGAGCAGTTCTTC.

The CDR3 region has the DNA TGTGCCAGCAGCTTAGCGCGGGGGTACGAGCAGTACTTC. Translated: CASSLARGYEQYF. This rearrangement joins TRBV7-8 to TRBJ2-7; 7 bases are a match to TRBD2. The CDR3 sequence is 13 residues long. V shed 0 bases, J shed 4 bases, and the junction held 0 bases outside the gene matches. Germline lookup yields CDR1 SGHVS and CDR2 FQNEAQ. The variable domain in full, completed from reference TRBV7-8 and TRBJ2-7, reads GAGVSQSPRYKVAKRGQDVALRCDPISGHVSLFWYQQALGQGPEFLTYFQNEAQLDKSGLPSDRFFAERPEGSVSTLKIQRTQQEDSAVYLCASSLARGYEQYFGPGTRLTVT.

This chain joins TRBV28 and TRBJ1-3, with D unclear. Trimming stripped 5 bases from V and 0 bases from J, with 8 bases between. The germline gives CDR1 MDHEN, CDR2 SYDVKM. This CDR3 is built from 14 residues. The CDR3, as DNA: TGTGCCAGCAGTCCCCCCATCTCTGGAAACACCATATATTTT. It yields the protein CASSPPISGNTIYF.

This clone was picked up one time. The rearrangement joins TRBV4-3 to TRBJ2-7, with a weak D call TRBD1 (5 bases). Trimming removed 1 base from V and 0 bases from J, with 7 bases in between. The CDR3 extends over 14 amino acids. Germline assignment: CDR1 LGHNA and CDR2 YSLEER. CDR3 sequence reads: CASSQGDSSYEQYF. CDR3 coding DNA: TGCGCCAGCAGCCAAGGTGACAGCTCCTACGAGCAGTACTTC.

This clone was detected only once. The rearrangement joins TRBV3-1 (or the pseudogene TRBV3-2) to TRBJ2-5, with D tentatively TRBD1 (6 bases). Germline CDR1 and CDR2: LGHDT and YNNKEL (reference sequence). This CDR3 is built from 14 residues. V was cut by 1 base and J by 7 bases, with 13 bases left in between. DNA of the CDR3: TGTGCCAGCAGCCAAGGGGGGCAGTTGGGGACCCAGTACTTC. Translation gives CASSQGGQLGTQYF.

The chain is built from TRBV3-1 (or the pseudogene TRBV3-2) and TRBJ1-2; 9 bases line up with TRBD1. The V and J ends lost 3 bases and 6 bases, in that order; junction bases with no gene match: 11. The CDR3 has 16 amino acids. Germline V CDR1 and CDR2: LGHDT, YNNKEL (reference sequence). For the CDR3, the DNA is TGTGCCAGCAGCCACCCAACCGGGACAGGGCGGCATGGCTACACCTTC. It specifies CASSHPTGTGRHGYTF.

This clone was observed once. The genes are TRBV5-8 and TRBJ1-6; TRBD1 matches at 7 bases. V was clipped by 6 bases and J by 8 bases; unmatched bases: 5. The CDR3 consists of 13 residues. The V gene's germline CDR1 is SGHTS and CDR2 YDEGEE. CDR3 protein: CASTGGLYSPLHF. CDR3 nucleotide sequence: TGTGCCAGCACAGGGGGTCTCTATTCACCCCTCCACTTT. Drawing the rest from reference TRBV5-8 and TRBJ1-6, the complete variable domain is EAGVTQSPTHLIKTRGQQATLRCSPISGHTSVYWYQQALGLGLQFLLWYDEGEERNRGNFPPRFSGRQFPNYSSELNVNALELEDSALYLCASTGGLYSPLHFGNGTRLTVT.

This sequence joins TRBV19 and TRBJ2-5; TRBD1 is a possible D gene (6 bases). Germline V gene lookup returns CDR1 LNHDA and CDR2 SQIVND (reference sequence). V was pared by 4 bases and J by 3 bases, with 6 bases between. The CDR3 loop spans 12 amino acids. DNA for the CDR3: TGTGCCAGTAGTAACAGGGAAGAGACCCAGTACTTC. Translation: CASSNREETQYF.

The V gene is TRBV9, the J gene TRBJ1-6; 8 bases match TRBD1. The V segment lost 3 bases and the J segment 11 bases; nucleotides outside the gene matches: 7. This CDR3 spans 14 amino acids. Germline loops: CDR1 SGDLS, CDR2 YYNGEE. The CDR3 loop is CASSAGQGPTPLHF. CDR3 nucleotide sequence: TGTGCCAGCAGCGCTGGACAGGGCCCGACACCCCTCCACTTT.

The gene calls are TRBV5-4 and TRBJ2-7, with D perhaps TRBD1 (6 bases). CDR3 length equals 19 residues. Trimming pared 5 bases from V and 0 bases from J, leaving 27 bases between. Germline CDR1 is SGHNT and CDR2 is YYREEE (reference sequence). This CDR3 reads CASSRISTGIAVRSYEQYF. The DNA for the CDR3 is TGTGCCAGCAGTAGGATAAGTACAGGGATTGCTGTGCGCTCCTACGAGCAGTACTTC.

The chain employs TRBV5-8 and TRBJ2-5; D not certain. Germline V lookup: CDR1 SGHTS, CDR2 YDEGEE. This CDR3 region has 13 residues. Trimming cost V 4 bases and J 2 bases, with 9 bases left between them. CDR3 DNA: TGTGCCAGCAGCCGCCGGTCTCAAGAGACCCAGTACTTC. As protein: CASSRRSQETQYF.

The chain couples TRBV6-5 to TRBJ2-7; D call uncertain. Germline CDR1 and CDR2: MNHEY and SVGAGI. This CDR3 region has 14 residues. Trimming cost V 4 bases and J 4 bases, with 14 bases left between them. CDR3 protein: CASSFSGEPYEQYF. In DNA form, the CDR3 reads TGTGCCAGCAGTTTTTCAGGTGAACCTTACGAGCAGTACTTC.

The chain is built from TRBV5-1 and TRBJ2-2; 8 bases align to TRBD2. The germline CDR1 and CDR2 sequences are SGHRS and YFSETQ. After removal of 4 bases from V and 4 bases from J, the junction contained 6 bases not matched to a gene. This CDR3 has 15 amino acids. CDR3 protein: CASSGGTRGTGELFF. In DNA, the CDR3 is TGCGCCAGCAGCGGCGGGACTAGGGGCACCGGGGAGCTGTTTTTT.

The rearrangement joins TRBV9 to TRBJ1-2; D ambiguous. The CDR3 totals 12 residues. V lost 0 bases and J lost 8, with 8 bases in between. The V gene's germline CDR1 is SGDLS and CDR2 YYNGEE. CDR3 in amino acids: CASSVVGKGYTF. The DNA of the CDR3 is TGTGCCAGCAGCGTAGTCGGTAAAGGCTACACCTTC.

The CDR3 nucleotides read TGTGCCAGCAGTTCAGGGGCTCTTGGCTACACCTTC. Encoded protein: CASSSGALGYTF. This rearrangement joins TRBV7-9 to TRBJ1-2; TRBD1 might be the D (6 bases). The V and J ends lost 6 bases and 7 bases respectively, with 12 bases between them. The CDR3 runs 12 residues. Germline V gene lookup returns CDR1 SEHNR and CDR2 FQNEAQ (reference sequence).

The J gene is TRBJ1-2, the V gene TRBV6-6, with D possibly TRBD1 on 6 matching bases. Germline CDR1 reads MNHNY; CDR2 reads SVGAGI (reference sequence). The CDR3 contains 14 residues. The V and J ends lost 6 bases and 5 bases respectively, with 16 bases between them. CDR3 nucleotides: TGTGCCAGCAGGAGCGATGGGCAGGGGTATGGCTACACCTTC. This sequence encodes CASRSDGQGYGYTF.